These 27 T cell receptor beta chains were all obtained from the same sample, sequenced in a study of T cell responses to AZD1222 COVID-19 vaccine. Using immunoSEQ multiplex PCR, the repertoire was profiled, and TCRdb retains in-frame clones only, with some absent. This table has more than 110,000 clones, 80% to 95% appearing once. Sequenced material: peripheral blood, taken 28 days after the second AZD1222 dose. The receptors stem from an adult who received the AZD1222 COVID-19 vaccine.

The chain is built from TRBV7-8 and TRBJ2-3, with no clear D. The CDR3 spans 13 residues. Trimming cost V 5 bases and J 4 bases, with 10 bases left between them. CDR1 and CDR2 from the germline V gene are SGHVS and FQNEAQ. The CDR3 coding sequence is TGTGCCAGCAGCCCGAACCTCCCAGATACGCAGTATTTT. It is translated as CASSPNLPDTQYF.

This chain links TRBV3-1 (or the pseudogene TRBV3-2) with TRBJ1-6; 7 nucleotides agree with TRBD1. The CDR3 is 14 amino acids. Germline CDR1 reads LGHDT; CDR2 reads YNNKEL (reference sequence). The V and J ends lost 4 bases and 11 bases, in that order; junction bases with no gene match: 8. This CDR3 reads CASSPRQGLAPLHF. CDR3 DNA sequence: TGTGCCAGCAGCCCTCGACAGGGTCTTGCACCCCTCCACTTT.

The V and J genes are TRBV5-4 and TRBJ1-1; D remains unclear. The V gene lost 0 bases and the J gene lost 3 bases, with 9 bases spanning the gap. The germline V gene encodes CDR1 SGHNT and CDR2 YYREEE (reference sequence). The CDR3 covers 14 residues. In DNA, the CDR3 is TGTGCCAGCAGCTTGGAGGGCTTGGACACTGAAGCTTTCTTT. Translated: CASSLEGLDTEAFF.

This chain joins TRBV28 and TRBJ1-4; D unresolved. Germline V gene data show CDR1 as MDHEN and CDR2 as SYDVKM. This CDR3 comprises 13 residues. Trimming took 6 bases from V and 10 from J, leaving 15 bases between them. As DNA, the CDR3 is TGTGCCAGCAGCTTAACTAAGGAGGGAAAACTGTTTTTT. This encodes CASSLTKEGKLFF.

V gene TRBV4-2 combines with J gene TRBJ2-5; TRBD1 agrees at 9 bases. With V trimmed by 4 bases and J by 4 bases, 10 bases remained unmatched. This CDR3 is 16 amino acids long. Germline CDR1 is LGHNA and CDR2 is YNFKEQ. This chain's CDR3 is CASSRALGTGLETQYF. The CDR3 DNA sequence: TGTGCCAGCAGCCGCGCCTTAGGGACAGGGCTAGAGACCCAGTACTTC.

This chain uses TRBV2 with TRBJ1-3; 8 bases map to TRBD1. The CDR3 extends over 16 amino acids. Trimming at V came to 6 bases and at J to 2 bases, leaving 9 bases not matched to a gene. Germline CDR1 and CDR2: SNHLY and FYNNEI. CDR3 sequence reads: CASRRNQGAAGNTIYF. The CDR3 DNA reads as TGTGCCAGCAGAAGAAACCAGGGGGCTGCTGGAAACACCATATATTTT.

The chain joins TRBV20-1 to TRBJ2-3, with 8 positions matching TRBD2. The V gene end was trimmed by 3 bases and the J gene end by 2 bases; junction bases not matched to a gene: 10. CDR3 length: 16 amino acids. CDR1 is DFQATT, CDR2 SNEGSKA, per germline (reference sequence). The CDR3 here is CSASSALAALTDTQYF. In nucleotides, the CDR3 is TGCAGTGCTAGTAGTGCACTAGCGGCCCTCACAGATACGCAGTATTTT.

The chain couples TRBV2 to TRBJ1-5, with a weak D call TRBD1 (5 bases). The CDR3 contains 14 residues. Germline loops: CDR1 SNHLY, CDR2 FYNNEI. V was clipped by 0 bases and J by 2 bases, with 5 bases between them. This CDR3 reads CASSEAGGNQPQHF. The DNA for the CDR3 is TGTGCCAGCAGTGAAGCAGGGGGCAATCAGCCCCAGCATTTT.

The CDR3 region has the DNA TGCGCCAGCAGCCACTTACCCCCGCCGGGACCCCAACTCAACACCGGGGAGCTGTTTTTT. It is translated as CASSHLPPPGPQLNTGELFF. The chain joins TRBV4-3 to TRBJ2-2; the D gene could be TRBD1 or TRBD2 (5 bases each). CDR1 LGHNA and CDR2 YSLEER come from the germline V gene. Trimming took off 3 bases at V and 2 bases at J, with 25 bases between the two ends. The CDR3 spans 20 residues.

The chain employs TRBV23-1 and TRBJ1-2; D remains ambiguous. TRBV23-1 is an open reading frame, and its role is uncertain. This CDR3 has 9 amino acids. The chain's CDR3 is CAHDPGYTF. In DNA, the CDR3 is TGCGCACACGACCCGGGCTACACCTTC.

The V call is TRBV12-3 or TRBV12-4, the J call TRBJ1-2; a weak D match, TRBD1 (5 bases). V was shortened by 7 bases and J by 6 bases, with 15 bases between the two germline ends. The CDR3 is made up of 13 amino acids. The CDR3 loop is CASTPRMGDGYTF. In DNA form, the CDR3 reads TGTGCCAGCACCCCCCGGATGGGGGATGGCTACACCTTC.

The rearrangement links TRBV27 to TRBJ1-4; D possibly corresponds to TRBD1 (5 bases). Per germline, CDR1 MNHEY and CDR2 SMNVEV (reference sequence). This CDR3 spans 14 amino acids. Deletions cut 5 bases from V and 0 bases from J, with 7 bases between. The CDR3 DNA follows: TGTGCCAGCAGTCGGACACCAACTAATGAAAAACTGTTTTTT. Protein product: CASSRTPTNEKLFF.

This clone was found once. This chain links TRBV18 with TRBJ2-1; TRBD1 aligns across 8 bases. V was pared by 3 bases and J by 4 bases, with 5 bases of the junction left unmatched. The V gene's germline CDR1 is KGHSH and CDR2 LQKENI. The CDR3 sequence is 15 residues long. The CDR3 region has the DNA TGTGCCAGCTCACCCCCGGGACAGGTTTACAATGAGCAGTTCTTC. Encoded protein: CASSPPGQVYNEQFF.

The CDR3 here is CASSIKDSYNSPLHF. Written as DNA, the CDR3 is TGTGCCAGTAGTATAAAGGACAGCTATAATTCACCCCTCCACTTT. This chain joins TRBV19 and TRBJ1-6, with D perhaps TRBD1 (6 bases). Germline-derived CDR1 and CDR2 are LNHDA and SQIVND (reference sequence). The ends were cut back, 2 bases at V and 3 bases at J, with 8 bases in the middle. This CDR3 has 15 amino acids.

DNA of the CDR3: TGTGCCAGCCGGGGGTGGACAGGGGCGACCGGGAAGCAGTTCTTC. It specifies CASRGWTGATGKQFF. This sequence joins TRBV2 and TRBJ2-1; TRBD1 matches at 9 bases. The CDR3 is 15 amino acids. Germline V gene data show CDR1 as SNHLY and CDR2 as FYNNEI. After removal of 8 bases from V and 11 bases from J, the junction contained 16 bases not matched to a gene.

This sequence joins TRBV4-2 and TRBJ1-2, with 10 bases fitting TRBD1. CDR1 and CDR2 from the germline V gene are LGHNA and YNFKEQ. The CDR3 contains 16 residues. The V and J ends lost 1 base and 4 bases, in that order; junction bases with no gene match: 6. For the CDR3, the DNA is TGTGCCAGCAGCCAAGTGGTGACAGGGGGCGTCTATGGCTACACCTTC. This translates into CASSQVVTGGVYGYTF.

The V gene is TRBV11-2, the J gene TRBJ2-2; 15 bases agree with TRBD2. V was clipped by 5 bases and J by 4 bases; unmatched bases: 2. The CDR3 totals 16 residues. Germline lookup yields CDR1 SGHAT and CDR2 FQNNGV. The CDR3 here is CASSRGLAGGTGELFF. The CDR3 bases are TGTGCCAGCAGCCGGGGACTAGCGGGAGGCACCGGGGAGCTGTTTTTT.

About this clone itself: The same CDR3 arises from other DNA sequences in this sample as well. The genes are TRBV27 and TRBJ1-5, with D possibly being TRBD1 (5 bases). Germline V gene data show CDR1 as MNHEY and CDR2 as SMNVEV (reference sequence). Trimming removed 1 base from V and 0 bases from J, with 13 bases in between. The CDR3 totals 17 residues. The CDR3 reads CASSLYPPGGSNQPQHF. CDR3 nucleotides: TGTGCCAGCAGTTTATATCCCCCCGGGGGTAGCAATCAGCCCCAGCATTTT.

The gene calls are TRBV28 and TRBJ2-1, with unresolved D. Trimming removed 6 bases from V and 4 bases from J, with 7 bases in between. Germline V CDR1 and CDR2: MDHEN, SYDVKM. The CDR3 is 12 amino acids. This CDR3 reads CASSGSYNEQFF. The CDR3 region has the DNA TGTGCCAGCAGCGGATCATACAATGAGCAGTTCTTC.

The gene calls are TRBV28 and TRBJ1-1; D not certain. V was trimmed by 3 bases and J by 1 base, leaving 3 bases between them. Per the germline V gene, CDR1 is MDHEN and CDR2 is SYDVKM. The CDR3 loop spans 12 amino acids. CDR3 residues: CASSLGNTEAFF. In nucleotides, the CDR3 is TGTGCCAGCAGTTTGGGGAACACTGAAGCTTTCTTT.

The chain recombines TRBV19 with TRBJ2-7; TRBD2 matches 10 bases. Germline-derived CDR1 and CDR2 are LNHDA and SQIVND (reference sequence). J lost 3 bases, V lost 5 bases, and 7 bases had no gene match. The CDR3 has 15 residues. The DNA of the CDR3 is TGTGCCAGTAGTGCCGCTAGCGGGAGAAGCTACGAGCAGTACTTC. This encodes CASSAASGRSYEQYF.

J is TRBJ1-3 and V is TRBV6-1, with a tentative D call TRBD1 (5 bases). The CDR3 totals 16 residues. V was clipped by 0 bases and J by 7 bases, with 16 bases between them. Germline V gene data show CDR1 as MNHNS and CDR2 as SASEGT. The CDR3 sequence: CASSEARQGGRNTIYF. The CDR3 DNA follows: TGTGCCAGCAGTGAAGCTCGGCAGGGCGGCCGGAACACCATATATTTT.

J is TRBJ1-3 and V is TRBV6-5, with D unclear. The CDR3 totals 15 residues. V shed 0 bases and J shed 8 bases, with 14 bases lying between them. CDR1 is MNHEY, CDR2 SVGAGI, per germline. The CDR3 DNA reads TGTGCCAGCAGTTACTCGCCAGGTTTGCGTGACACCATATATTTT. Protein product: CASSYSPGLRDTIYF.

The chain has TRBV4-1 and TRBJ1-1, with TRBD1 as a possible D gene (6 bases). Trimming cost V 0 bases and J 4 bases, with 15 bases left between them. CDR3 length: 16 residues. Germline CDR1 is MGHRA and CDR2 is YSYEKL. The CDR3 DNA reads as TGCGCCAGCAGCCAAGATCAGGGGCAAGAGGGCACTGAAGCTTTCTTT. This translates into CASSQDQGQEGTEAFF.

This chain links TRBV6-5 with TRBJ2-7; the match to TRBD1 covers 9 bases. Looked up from germline, CDR1 is MNHEY and CDR2 is SVGAGI. The V and J ends lost 6 bases and 4 bases, in that order; junction bases with no gene match: 10. The CDR3 is 15 residues long. CDR3 DNA sequence: TGTGCCAGCAGCGGGGACAGGGCCGGAATGTACGAGCAGTACTTC. Its translation is CASSGDRAGMYEQYF.

V is TRBV2 and J is TRBJ1-2; 8 bases are shared with TRBD1. The V segment lost 3 bases and the J segment 4 bases; nucleotides outside the gene matches: 7. The CDR3 runs 15 residues. Per germline, CDR1 SNHLY and CDR2 FYNNEI. CDR3 sequence reads: CASSERARGLYGYTF. DNA for the CDR3: TGTGCCAGCAGTGAGAGAGCCAGGGGGCTCTATGGCTACACCTTC.

This chain connects TRBV7-9 to TRBJ1-6, with TRBD1 matching 9 bases. Germline V gene lookup returns CDR1 SEHNR and CDR2 FQNEAQ (reference sequence). V lost 4 bases, J lost 7 bases, and 5 bases stayed unmatched. The CDR3 consists of 15 residues. The chain's CDR3 is CASSSRDRDNSPLHF. The CDR3 DNA reads as TGTGCCAGCAGCTCCAGGGACAGGGACAATTCACCCCTCCACTTT.